This T cell receptor (beta chain) was documented in a study of T cell changes during pregnancy in multiple sclerosis. Worth noting for this clone: The sample contains more than one DNA sequence encoding this CDR3.

V was clipped by 1 base and J by 4 bases, with 12 bases between them. Germline V CDR1 and CDR2: SGHDT, YYEEEE. The CDR3 spans 14 residues. This table comes from immunoSEQ multiplex PCR, and its TCRdb copy is limited to in-frame clones, with some not included. The profile covers 15,000 to 20,000 clones, with roughly 89% appearing a single time and 5.8% taken by the ten largest. The sequence derives from a female donor in good health, enrolled as a control in a pregnancy study. The gene calls are TRBV5-6 and TRBJ2-7; a possible D gene is TRBD2 (6 bases). The input for sequencing was CD8+ T cells from peripheral blood mononuclear cells, taken in the third trimester of pregnancy. The CDR3 DNA follows: TGTGCCAGCAGCTTGTATGGGACTGATTACGAGCAGTACTTC. It is translated as CASSLYGTDYEQYF.